This TCR beta chain originates from a study of identical twins. TCRdb re-called the 5' RACE reads with MiXCR, one entry per CDR3 protein. The table has more than 200,000 distinct CDR3 sequences, 11% to 15% seen once. Trimming took 0 bases from V and 2 from J, leaving 4 bases between them. The germline CDR1 and CDR2 sequences are SGDLS and YYNGEE. The CDR3 contains 13 residues. Points from the study as a whole: Where out-of-frame alpha sequences were twin-shared, they showed excess low generation probability.

This clonotype was found a few times. The antigen is not known. The sequencing sample was made of memory (CD45RO+) T cells sorted from blood. The genes are TRBV9 and TRBJ2-3; D gene unclear. The TCR sequence derives from a woman in her late teens or twenties in good health. CDR3 sequence: CASSVGHTDTQYF. CDR3 coding DNA: TGTGCCAGCAGCGTAGGCCACACAGATACGCAGTATTTT.